The clone carrying this T cell receptor (beta chain) was seen at least ten times. What it binds is not known. Previously described methods with listed TCR primers produced the bulk TCR libraries. From the PCR reads, TCRdb called clonotypes with MiXCR, one entry per CDR3 protein. The repertoire holds 50,000 to 65,000 distinct CDR3 sequences, with around 25% as singletons. The data were taken from a study of molecular identifiers for immune sequencing clone quantification. Study background: Sequencing covered four of five parts into which replicate RNA from roughly 18,000 or 92,000 naive CD8 cells was split.

The study's findings and limits: Underestimation of highly expanded clone sizes could arise where identical TCR molecules share a barcode.

This CDR3 region has 14 residues. Trimming took 7 bases from V and 1 from J; bases not matched to a gene: 5. Germline CDR1 and CDR2: SGHTA and FQGNSA. CD8+CD4-CCR7+CD45RA+ cells were sorted as naive CD8 T cells. The chain combines TRBV7-2 with TRBJ2-3; 7 bases are shared with TRBD2. Sequenced sample: naive CD8+ T cells from blood, with Jurkat cell RNA spiked in. Specified subset: FACS-sorted CD8+CD4-CCR7+CD45RA+ naive T cells. This TCR derives from a human donor in good health. Some libraries in this study had Jurkat cell RNA spiked in. The CDR3 DNA follows: TGTGCCAGCACCCCAAGCGGGGGCACAGATACGCAGTATTTT. Its protein product is CASTPSGGTDTQYF.